The 26 T cell receptor beta chains below all came from one sample that was sequenced in a study of Graves' ophthalmopathy and Graves' hyperthyroidism. Amplification targeted the TCR beta CDR3 regions, with RNA transcripts as the source material. HTBI primers were employed in first-round RT-PCR, then a second-round multiplex PCR followed. Via MiXCR, TCRdb re-called the multiplex PCR reads, giving one row per CDR3 protein. In the table there are over 500,000 distinct CDR3 sequences, roughly 20% of which are singletons. The sample consisted of peripheral blood. Source of these receptors: a woman under 30 with stable Graves' hyperthyroidism. Some clones in this sample may be carry-over from other donors' samples.

This clonotype was seen ten or more times. The chain is built from TRBV10-3 and TRBJ1-1; TRBD1 matches 7 bases. The CDR3 length is 14 residues. V was clipped by 3 bases and J by 11 bases; unmatched bases: 12. CDR1 ENHRY and CDR2 SYGVKD come from the germline V gene. The CDR3 is CAISDRDSFESAFF. DNA of the CDR3: TGTGCCATCAGTGATCGGGACAGCTTTGAGTCGGCTTTCTTT.

The chain uses TRBV5-1 and TRBJ1-1; D remains unclear. V lost 5 bases, J lost 8 bases, and 16 bases lay in between. The CDR3 is 13 residues long. Germline lookup yields CDR1 SGHRS and CDR2 YFSETQ. The CDR3 sequence is CASRSPPATEAFF. DNA of the CDR3: TGCGCCAGCAGGTCCCCCCCAGCTACGGAAGCTTTCTTT.

This clonotype was detected once. This chain connects TRBV19 to TRBJ1-2; 9 nucleotides agree with TRBD1. Germline V lookup: CDR1 LNHDA, CDR2 SQIVND (reference sequence). V shed 10 bases, J shed 1 base, and the junction held 16 bases outside the gene matches. The CDR3 is 17 amino acids. The CDR3 reads CATQPGTGNPFNYGYTF. The CDR3 DNA is TGTGCCACCCAACCCGGGACAGGGAACCCTTTTAACTATGGCTACACCTTC.

This clonotype was counted at least ten times. V usage is TRBV11-2 and J usage is TRBJ1-1; no firm D call. The germline V gene encodes CDR1 SGHAT and CDR2 FQNNGV. Deletions cut 7 bases from V and 2 bases from J, with 17 bases between. The CDR3 extends over 15 amino acids. The CDR3 nucleotides read TGTGCCAGCACCAATTACGTGACGGGAAACACTGAAGCTTTCTTT. Its translation is CASTNYVTGNTEAFF.

This clonotype was seen at least ten times. V is TRBV6-5 and J is TRBJ1-2; 7 bases fit TRBD1. Trimming removed 2 bases from V and 14 bases from J; junction bases left unmatched: 11. Germline CDR1 reads MNHEY; CDR2 reads SVGAGI. This CDR3 region has 13 residues. CDR3 nucleotide sequence: TGTGCCAGCAGTTACCCGGGACAGCGAGAGTATACCTTC. This gives the protein CASSYPGQREYTF.

The rearrangement uses TRBV12-3 or TRBV12-4 and TRBJ1-1, with no clear D. The CDR3 runs 12 residues. This CDR3 is CAQRAARGRTFF. The CDR3 DNA follows: TGTGCACAGCGGGCGGCAAGAGGAAGGACTTTCTTT.

With regard to this clonotype: A read error is possible here, since a much larger clone lies one base away. The CDR3 DNA follows: TGTGCCAGCAGCCAAAACTTACAAGAGACCCAGTACTTC. As protein: CASSQNLQETQYF. The V call is TRBV3-1, the J call TRBJ2-5; D remains ambiguous. The CDR3 loop spans 13 amino acids. V lost 2 bases and J 2 bases, leaving 6 bases between the germline ends. Germline lookup yields CDR1 LGHDT and CDR2 YNNKEL (reference sequence).

V usage is TRBV30 and J usage is TRBJ1-1, with a weak D call TRBD1 (5 bases). This CDR3 is 14 amino acids long. Between the trimmed V and J ends, which lost 0 bases and 7 bases, there was a span of 15 bases. CDR1 is GTSNPN and CDR2 is SVGIG in the germline V gene (reference sequence). This chain's CDR3 is CAWSVPGVRGEAFF. CDR3 DNA: TGTGCCTGGAGTGTACCGGGCGTAAGGGGTGAAGCTTTCTTT.

This clonotype was seen ten or more times. This rearrangement joins TRBV10-1 to TRBJ1-5; D not certain. Trimming cost V 0 bases and J 3 bases, with 3 bases left between them. This CDR3 is built from 13 residues. The germline CDR1 and CDR2 sequences are WNHNN and SYGVQD (reference sequence). The CDR3: CASSESLNQPQHF. CDR3 nucleotide sequence: TGCGCCAGCAGTGAGTCACTCAATCAGCCCCAGCATTTT.

This clonotype came up many times. The rearrangement joins TRBV4-1 to TRBJ2-2; D may match TRBD1 or TRBD2 (6 bases each). Germline V gives CDR1 MGHRA, CDR2 YSYEKL. This CDR3 has 14 residues. V was shortened by 6 bases and J by 5 bases, with 13 bases between the two germline ends. CDR3 sequence (DNA): TGCGCCAGCAGTTTGAGGGGGAGGACCGGGGAGCTGTTTTTT. Protein: CASSLRGRTGELFF.

V gene TRBV12-3 or TRBV12-4 combines with J gene TRBJ1-2, with D tentatively TRBD1 (6 bases). The CDR3 consists of 14 residues. V dropped 6 bases and J dropped 4 bases, with 15 bases sitting between them. CDR3 in amino acids: CASSYAGQLYGYTF. DNA for the CDR3: TGTGCCAGCAGCTACGCTGGACAGCTCTATGGCTACACCTTC.

This chain joins TRBV7-2 and TRBJ2-7; D not resolved. CDR1 is SGHTA, CDR2 FQGNSA, per germline. This CDR3 is built from 14 residues. Trimming left V 0 bases short and J 5 bases short, with 11 bases between. The chain's CDR3 is CASSLAREVHEQYF. CDR3 bases: TGTGCCAGCAGCTTAGCGCGAGAGGTCCACGAGCAGTACTTC. Full variable domain (outside the CDR3, taken from reference TRBV7-2 and TRBJ2-7): GAGVSQSPSNKVTEKGKDVELRCDPISGHTALYWYRQSLGQGLEFLIYFQGNSAPDKSGLPSDRFSAERTGGSVSTLTIQRTQQEDSAVYLCASSLAREVHEQYFGPGTRLTVT.

The chain is built from TRBV6-2 or TRBV6-3 and TRBJ2-6, with TRBD1 matching over 7 bases. Germline values: CDR1 MNHEY, CDR2 SVGEGT. The ends lost 7 bases at V and 0 bases at J; junction bases unmatched: 3. The CDR3 has 15 residues. This chain's CDR3 is CASKRQGSGANVLTF. CDR3 DNA sequence: TGTGCCAGCAAAAGACAGGGCTCTGGGGCCAACGTCCTGACTTTC.

This clonotype came up a few times. Compared with germline, one end of the junction differs, possibly owing to a read error. CDR3 sequence reads: CASSLATGRLGYNSHLHF. In DNA, the CDR3 is TGTGCCAGCAGCTTAGCTACAGGGCGGTTGGGCTATAATTCACACCTCCACTTT. The chain links TRBV13 to TRBJ1-6; tentative D call: TRBD1 (6 bases). From germline, CDR1 is PRHDT and CDR2 FYEKMQ (reference sequence). There are 18 residues in the CDR3.

In this sample, this clonotype turned up many times. The chain combines TRBV20-1 with TRBJ1-1; 7 nucleotides agree with TRBD1. The CDR3 consists of 12 residues. Trimming at V came to 2 bases and at J to 3 bases, leaving 0 bases not matched to a gene. Per the germline V gene, CDR1 is DFQATT and CDR2 is SNEGSKA (reference sequence). CDR3 bases: TGCAGTGCTAGACAGGGGGACACTGAAGCTTTCTTT. Protein sequence: CSARQGDTEAFF.

This clonotype appeared many times. The rearrangement uses TRBV20-1 and TRBJ2-7; 9 bases map to TRBD1. CDR1 is DFQATT, CDR2 SNEGSKA, per germline (reference sequence). Trimming cost V 6 bases and J 1 base; bases outside gene matches: 10. The CDR3 is 15 amino acids. As DNA, the CDR3 is TGCAGTGCCGATCTTACAGGGGGCGCGTCCTACGAGCAGTACTTC. The encoded protein is CSADLTGGASYEQYF.

This clonotype was recorded many times. The chain joins TRBV6-1 to TRBJ2-7; possibly TRBD2 for D (6 bases). Trimming left V 8 bases short and J 3 bases short, with 17 bases between. This CDR3 is 14 amino acids long. CDR1 and CDR2 from the germline V gene are MNHNS and SASEGT. Here the CDR3 reads CASLGGSTLYEQYF. The CDR3 DNA reads TGTGCCAGCCTTGGGGGGAGTACTCTCTACGAGCAGTACTTC.

This clonotype has just a few counts. A junction end diverges from the germline sequence, so it may reflect a read error. The V and J genes are TRBV11-2 and TRBJ2-2; tentatively, D is TRBD2 (5 bases). Germline loops: CDR1 SGHAT, CDR2 FQNNGV. CDR3 length: 14 residues. In DNA, the CDR3 is TGTGCCAGCAGCTTATTACAGATCACCGGGGAGCTGTGTTTT. Its protein is CASSLLQITGELCF.

A note on this clonotype: Its ends do not fully match the called genes, so a read error is possible. The chain employs TRBV6-5 and TRBJ1-2, with D uncertain. The CDR3 has 14 residues. In germline, CDR1 is MNHEY, CDR2 SVGAGI. DNA of the CDR3: TGTGCCAGCAGTGACTCCGGCCAGGCCCTGGGCTACACCTTC. Residues: CASSDSGQALGYTF.

This clonotype was seen only a few times. This sequence may be a read error, since a much larger clone differs from it by one base. The rearrangement uses TRBV29-1 and TRBJ1-6, with no clear D. Germline V gene sequence: CDR1 SQVTM, CDR2 ANQGSEA. This CDR3 spans 15 amino acids. CDR3 amino acids: CSVQDVEAPNSHLHF. Written as DNA, the CDR3 is TGCAGCGTTCAGGATGTGGAGGCGCCAAATTCACACCTCCACTTT.

This clonotype was seen repeatedly, ten times or more. The chain combines TRBV27 with TRBJ2-7; D call uncertain. The CDR3 runs 15 residues. V lost 1 base and J lost 3, with 13 bases in between. The germline V gene has CDR1 MNHEY and CDR2 SMNVEV (reference sequence). DNA for the CDR3: TGTGCCAGCAGTTTATACCCCGGGTCTAGCTACGAGCAGTACTTC. Protein product: CASSLYPGSSYEQYF.

This chain links TRBV6-1 with TRBJ1-5; D is uncertain. From germline, CDR1 is MNHNS and CDR2 SASEGT. V shed 5 bases and J shed 2 bases, with 13 bases lying between them. The CDR3 spans 15 residues. The CDR3 DNA follows: TGTGCCAGCAGTCTAGACTATTCGGGCAATCAGCCCCAGCATTTT. Translation gives CASSLDYSGNQPQHF.

A few counts support this clonotype. This sequence joins TRBV27 and TRBJ1-1, with D maybe TRBD1 (6 bases). Germline CDR1 reads MNHEY; CDR2 reads SMNVEV (reference sequence). Trimming removed 0 bases at V and 7 bases at J, with 18 bases between. CDR3 size: 16 residues. CDR3 nucleotide sequence: TGTGCCAGCAGTTTATCGTCGGGGACATACGGCCTTGAAGCTTTCTTT. Translating it yields CASSLSSGTYGLEAFF.

A few counts support this clonotype. A read error may produce the germline difference seen at one junction end. The rearrangement joins TRBV12-3 or TRBV12-4 to TRBJ2-7; no reliable D call. The CDR3 loop spans 11 amino acids. CDR3 nucleotides: TGTGCCAGCAGTTTAGCTGGGCCCGTGACATTC. Residues: CASSLAGPVTF.

This clonotype was seen many times. This chain joins TRBV14 and TRBJ2-7, with D hard to call. The CDR3 spans 10 residues. Germline V CDR1 and CDR2: SGHDN, FVKESK. Trimming took 0 bases from V and 7 from J, leaving 1 base between them. The CDR3 spells CASSQEEQYF. CDR3 nucleotide sequence: TGTGCCAGCAGCCAAGAAGAGCAGTACTTC.

This clonotype was recorded many times. This rearrangement joins TRBV2 to TRBJ2-7; 7 positions agree with TRBD1. The CDR3 has 15 residues. CDR1 is SNHLY, CDR2 FYNNEI, per germline. J gave up 2 bases and V 6 bases, and 10 bases lay outside the gene matches. CDR3 amino acids: CASRTGQSTTYEQYF. The DNA for the CDR3 is TGTGCCAGCAGAACGGGACAGTCCACAACCTACGAGCAGTACTTC.